These 32 T cell receptor beta chains were sequenced from one sample in a study of cytomegalovirus exposure and HLA in healthy donors (dated 2017 in TCRdb). The library was built by means of the immunoSEQ multiplex PCR assay. For the multiplex PCR, a mixture combining 60 forward primers for TCR Vbeta segments and 13 reverse primers for TCR Jbeta segments was used. Here the immuneACCESS table is served through TCRdb, limited to in-frame sequences with V and J called. Missing clones are a known gap in these copies; in checked studies unresolved V genes cover under half, and the rest lacks a known reason. Within this sample are 150,000 to 200,000 clones, with roughly four fifths of them counted one time only. Clones ranked in the top ten supply around 3% of the sample. Input material: PBMCs. These receptors all come from a woman aged 50 to 60 in good health and CMV-seropositive.

The rearrangement uses TRBV2 and TRBJ2-3; no definite D call. CDR3 size: 14 residues. Germline CDR1 is SNHLY and CDR2 is FYNNEI. Trimming took off 3 bases at V and 0 bases at J, with 7 bases between the two ends. In DNA form, the CDR3 reads TGTGCCAGCAGTGATGTCGTGAGCACAGATACGCAGTATTTT. This gives the protein CASSDVVSTDTQYF.

This clone was observed once. The V gene is TRBV2, the J gene TRBJ2-7, with TRBD2 as a possible D gene (6 bases). V gave up 7 bases and J gave up 4 bases, with 14 bases separating them. Germline CDR1 is SNHLY and CDR2 is FYNNEI. There are 13 residues in the CDR3. This chain's CDR3 is CASKIGAGYEQYF. For the CDR3, the DNA is TGTGCCAGCAAAATAGGGGCGGGGTACGAGCAGTACTTC.

The chain uses TRBV2 and TRBJ2-7; TRBD1 matches 9 bases. The junction had 4 bases not matched to a gene; V was cut back by 10 bases and J by 3 bases. Germline V CDR1 and CDR2: SNHLY, FYNNEI. The CDR3 is made up of 12 amino acids. CDR3 sequence (DNA): TGTGCCACCGCGGACAGGGGCTACGAGCAGTACTTC. Residues: CATADRGYEQYF. The full variable domain, its missing parts supplied by reference TRBV2 and TRBJ2-7, is EPEVTQTPSHQVTQMGQEVILRCVPISNHLYFYWYRQILGQKVEFLVSFYNNEISEKSEIFDDQFSVERPDGSNFTLKIRSTKLEDSAMYFCATADRGYEQYFGPGTRLTVT.

The V and J genes are TRBV5-4 and TRBJ2-3; no firm D call. The ends were cut back, 2 bases at V and 0 bases at J, with 7 bases in the middle. The CDR3 totals 14 residues. Per germline, CDR1 SGHNT and CDR2 YYREEE (reference sequence). The CDR3 is CASSLPISTDTQYF. The CDR3 DNA is TGTGCCAGCAGCTTACCTATTAGCACAGATACGCAGTATTTT.

The chain links TRBV29-1 to TRBJ2-5; unclear D gene. The CDR3 loop spans 12 amino acids. Germline CDR1 is SQVTM and CDR2 is ANQGSEA. Trimming stripped 5 bases from V and 5 bases from J, with 12 bases between. CDR3 sequence: CSVSITGETQYF. The CDR3 nucleotides read TGCAGCGTTTCCATCACCGGGGAGACCCAGTACTTC.

This clone came up once. The rearrangement links TRBV6-5 to TRBJ1-5; TRBD1 matches at 10 bases. The ends lost 2 bases at V and 2 bases at J; junction bases unmatched: 3. The CDR3 has 16 amino acids. CDR1 MNHEY and CDR2 SVGAGI come from the germline V gene. The CDR3 region has the DNA TGTGCCAGCAGTTACGGAGGGACAGGGGGCAATCAGCCCCAGCATTTT. Residues: CASSYGGTGGNQPQHF.

The rearrangement uses TRBV5-6 and TRBJ2-1; 8 nucleotides line up with TRBD2. CDR1 is SGHDT, CDR2 YYEEEE, per germline. Trimming removed 4 bases from V and 5 bases from J; junction bases left unmatched: 11. This CDR3 contains 16 residues. The DNA for the CDR3 is TGTGCCAGCAGCCTGGGGCGAGCGGGGGTCCACAATGAGCAGTTCTTC. Its translation is CASSLGRAGVHNEQFF.

The V and J genes are TRBV11-2 and TRBJ2-7; the D gene is possibly TRBD1 (6 bases). V was cut by 3 bases and J by 4 bases, with 28 bases left in between. This CDR3 is built from 19 residues. Looked up from germline, CDR1 is SGHAT and CDR2 is FQNNGV. The CDR3 DNA follows: TGTGCCAGCAGCTTTAGGGGGTCCGTGGGAGCTCTCTTTCCTTACGAGCAGTACTTC. It translates to CASSFRGSVGALFPYEQYF.

The J gene is TRBJ2-5, the V gene TRBV5-1, with D perhaps TRBD2 (6 bases). This CDR3 is 13 amino acids long. Trimming pared 3 bases from V and 5 bases from J, leaving 11 bases between. Germline values: CDR1 SGHRS, CDR2 YFSETQ. The chain's CDR3 is CASSSLGGETQYF. CDR3 nucleotides: TGCGCCAGCAGCTCACTGGGGGGTGAGACCCAGTACTTC.

This sequence joins TRBV10-3 and TRBJ2-3; 12 nucleotides align to TRBD2. V lost 10 bases and J lost 6; bases outside the gene matches: 8. Germline V gene lookup returns CDR1 ENHRY and CDR2 SYGVKD. CDR3 length equals 14 residues. In DNA, the CDR3 is TGTGCCACCTCCCTAGCGGGGGGGCCGGATACGCAGTATTTT. It encodes CATSLAGGPDTQYF.

In its sample, this clone was seen once. The chain is built from TRBV11-2 and TRBJ1-1; perhaps TRBD1 as D (5 bases). CDR3 length equals 15 residues. Germline CDR1 and CDR2: SGHAT and FQNNGV. Trimming shortened V by 0 bases and J by 5 bases, and 13 bases separated the two germline ends. The CDR3 reads CASSLDGGVGTEAFF. The CDR3 DNA is TGTGCCAGCAGCTTAGATGGGGGGGTAGGAACTGAAGCTTTCTTT.

This clone was counted a few times. CDR3 protein: CASSLDGGVGEQYF. Written as DNA, the CDR3 is TGTGCCAGCAGCTTGGATGGAGGGGTGGGAGAGCAGTACTTC. The V call is TRBV5-4, the J call TRBJ2-7; possibly TRBD2 for D (6 bases). V was cut by 0 bases and J by 7 bases, with 14 bases left in between. The length of the CDR3 is 14 residues. Germline values: CDR1 SGHNT, CDR2 YYREEE (reference sequence).

This chain joins TRBV4-1 and TRBJ2-3, with 8 nucleotides matching TRBD2. Germline assignment: CDR1 MGHRA and CDR2 YSYEKL. Trimming removed 0 bases from V and 5 bases from J; junction bases left unmatched: 10. The CDR3 sequence is 17 residues long. This CDR3 reads CASSQESTGGRGDTQYF. CDR3 nucleotide sequence: TGCGCCAGCAGCCAAGAGTCGACGGGGGGGCGGGGAGATACGCAGTATTTT.

This clone has just one count. The chain uses TRBV2 and TRBJ1-6; possible D gene TRBD1, 6 bases. Trimming pared 6 bases from V and 7 bases from J, leaving 13 bases between. The length of the CDR3 is 14 residues. Germline CDR1 and CDR2: SNHLY and FYNNEI. The CDR3 loop is CASSGGRPNSPLHF. CDR3 DNA: TGTGCCAGCAGCGGGGGGCGGCCCAATTCACCCCTCCACTTT.

This sequence joins TRBV2 and TRBJ2-3, with 8 bases fitting TRBD2. The CDR3 is made up of 14 amino acids. The germline gives CDR1 SNHLY, CDR2 FYNNEI. J gave up 4 bases and V 11 bases, and 11 bases lay outside the gene matches. CDR3 residues: CAGGQAGGSDTQYF. The CDR3 DNA sequence: TGTGCCGGGGGGCAGGCGGGGGGCTCAGATACGCAGTATTTT.

The rearrangement uses TRBV6-1 and TRBJ1-2; TRBD1 matches 7 bases. The V gene's germline CDR1 is MNHNS and CDR2 SASEGT. Unmatched junction bases numbered 18, after V lost 2 bases and J lost 6 bases. The CDR3 has 18 amino acids. CDR3 bases: TGTGCCAGCAGTGAACTTTTGGTGGTTGGACAGGTTCCTAATGGCTACACCTTC. Its translation: CASSELLVVGQVPNGYTF.

This chain joins TRBV11-2 and TRBJ1-1; 7 nucleotides line up with TRBD1. This CDR3 is built from 15 residues. J gave up 3 bases and V 2 bases, and 6 bases lay outside the gene matches. In germline, CDR1 is SGHAT, CDR2 FQNNGV. This CDR3 reads CASSLNRGGDTEAFF. The CDR3, as DNA: TGTGCCAGCAGCTTAAACAGGGGCGGTGACACTGAAGCTTTCTTT.

This clone appeared a single time. This chain links TRBV5-1 with TRBJ2-2; 9 bases fit TRBD1. Germline lookup yields CDR1 SGHRS and CDR2 YFSETQ. The CDR3 length is 16 residues. V gave up 3 bases and J gave up 5 bases; unmatched junction bases: 8. The CDR3 DNA follows: TGCGCCAGCAGCTCGAGGACAGGGGACAGGACCGGGGAGCTGTTTTTT. This sequence encodes CASSSRTGDRTGELFF.

The rearrangement joins TRBV5-4 to TRBJ2-5; 13 bases agree with TRBD2. Trimming took 4 bases from V and 2 from J; bases not matched to a gene: 5. The length of the CDR3 is 16 residues. CDR1 is SGHNT and CDR2 is YYREEE in the germline V gene (reference sequence). The CDR3 bases are TGTGCCAGCAGCCCCGGGACTAGCGGGGTACAAGAGACCCAGTACTTC. This encodes CASSPGTSGVQETQYF.

The chain is built from TRBV2 and TRBJ2-1, with 16 nucleotides matching TRBD2. With 6 bases clipped from V and 0 bases from J, the junction kept 17 bases outside the gene matches. This CDR3 comprises 22 residues. Germline CDR1 SNHLY, CDR2 FYNNEI. For the CDR3, the DNA is TGTGCCAGCAGCCCGGGACTAGCGGGGGGGCCTAAATTCGGTGGCTCCTACAATGAGCAGTTCTTC. This translates into CASSPGLAGGPKFGGSYNEQFF.

The chain couples TRBV6-5 to TRBJ2-7, with D perhaps matching TRBD2 (6 bases). The V and J ends lost 5 bases and 5 bases respectively, with 7 bases between them. The length of the CDR3 is 11 residues. CDR1 and CDR2 (germline): MNHEY, SVGAGI. The chain's CDR3 is CASSRGNEQYF. CDR3 in DNA: TGTGCCAGCAGTCGGGGGAACGAGCAGTACTTC.

This chain joins TRBV2 and TRBJ2-5; no definite D call. From germline, CDR1 is SNHLY and CDR2 FYNNEI. The V and J ends lost 5 bases and 5 bases respectively, with 12 bases between them. This CDR3 region has 13 residues. CDR3 sequence reads: CASSYGLWETQYF. The CDR3 DNA reads TGTGCCAGCAGTTACGGGTTGTGGGAGACCCAGTACTTC.

The rearrangement links TRBV7-3 to TRBJ2-3, with TRBD2 matching 8 bases. Germline CDR1 and CDR2: SGHTA and FQGTGA. There are 18 residues in the CDR3. V dropped 2 bases and J dropped 0; count of bases not matched to a gene: 10. CDR3 in amino acids: CASSLQSSGVASTDTQYF. DNA for the CDR3: TGTGCCAGCAGCTTACAGAGTAGCGGGGTGGCAAGCACAGATACGCAGTATTTT.

This clone was observed once. The chain has TRBV10-3 and TRBJ2-4, with D possibly matching TRBD2 (6 bases). This CDR3 has 13 residues. Germline V gene data show CDR1 as ENHRY and CDR2 as SYGVKD. Trimming removed 0 bases from V and 8 bases from J, with 8 bases in between. The CDR3 DNA reads TGTGCCATCAGTGAGTCACCGGGGGACATTCAGTACTTC. Its protein is CAISESPGDIQYF.

CDR3 protein: CASSPQIGALTAGYTF. In DNA form, the CDR3 reads TGTGCCAGCAGCCCCCAAATTGGGGCCCTTACGGCTGGCTACACCTTC. The chain joins TRBV7-8 to TRBJ1-2, with a possible D match to TRBD1 (5 bases). There are 16 residues in the CDR3. V was clipped by 5 bases and J by 7 bases, with 23 bases between them. The germline gives CDR1 SGHVS, CDR2 FQNEAQ.

V and J are TRBV5-1 and TRBJ1-2, with 9 bases that match TRBD1. After removal of 6 bases from V and 6 bases from J, the junction contained 12 bases not matched to a gene. Germline values: CDR1 SGHRS, CDR2 YFSETQ. The CDR3 spans 15 residues. This CDR3 is CASTKSPGTGNGYTF. The CDR3, as DNA: TGCGCCAGCACCAAATCTCCCGGGACAGGGAATGGCTACACCTTC.

This rearrangement joins TRBV7-9 to TRBJ2-3, with a tentative D call TRBD1 (7 bases). V gave up 2 bases and J gave up 0 bases, with 12 bases separating them. Germline CDR1 is SEHNR and CDR2 is FQNEAQ (reference sequence). The CDR3 runs to 16 residues. The CDR3 reads CASSLLEGASTDTQYF. CDR3 nucleotide sequence: TGTGCCAGCAGCTTATTGGAGGGGGCTAGCACAGATACGCAGTATTTT.

The chain links TRBV5-1 to TRBJ2-5; possible D gene TRBD2, 6 bases. Trimming cost V 3 bases and J 2 bases, with 8 bases left between them. Germline lookup yields CDR1 SGHRS and CDR2 YFSETQ. The CDR3 consists of 13 residues. CDR3 nucleotide sequence: TGCGCCAGCAGCTGGGACTTACAAGAGACCCAGTACTTC. Protein: CASSWDLQETQYF. Drawing the rest from reference TRBV5-1 and TRBJ2-5, the complete variable domain is KAGVTQTPRYLIKTRGQQVTLSCSPISGHRSVSWYQQTPGQGLQFLFEYFSETQRNKGNFPGRFSGRQFSNSRSEMNVSTLELGDSALYLCASSWDLQETQYFGPGTRLLVL.

This sequence joins TRBV5-1 and TRBJ1-4; 7 bases agree with TRBD1. J gave up 1 base and V 4 bases, and 13 bases lay outside the gene matches. Germline V CDR1 and CDR2: SGHRS, YFSETQ. This CDR3 comprises 18 residues. This CDR3 is CASSIPQGEKGTNEKLFF. DNA of the CDR3: TGCGCCAGCAGCATTCCCCAGGGGGAGAAGGGAACTAATGAAAAACTGTTTTTT.

This clone was detected a few times. The chain joins TRBV6-6 to TRBJ1-1, with no clear D. The V gene lost 2 bases and the J gene lost 7 bases, with 14 bases spanning the gap. The germline V gene has CDR1 MNHNY and CDR2 SVGAGI (reference sequence). The CDR3 has 14 amino acids. As DNA, the CDR3 is TGTGCCAGCAGTTACCTGGGGAGGCAGATTGAAGCTTTCTTT. It translates to CASSYLGRQIEAFF.

The chain joins TRBV6-1 to TRBJ1-3, with D perhaps TRBD1 (5 bases). The CDR3 contains 16 residues. Trimming took off 2 bases at V and 3 bases at J, with 14 bases between the two ends. Germline CDR1 MNHNS, CDR2 SASEGT. The CDR3 sequence is CASSESTGYSGNTIYF. The CDR3 DNA reads TGTGCCAGCAGTGAATCCACAGGATATAGTGGAAACACCATATATTTT.

The CDR3 DNA sequence: TGTGCTAGTGGTTTGTTGGGCAGGGGTAGGGAGACCCAGTACTTC. Protein sequence: CASGLLGRGRETQYF. This chain joins TRBV12-5 and TRBJ2-5; a possible D gene is TRBD1 (6 bases). With 2 bases removed from V and 5 bases from J, the gap between germline ends came to 15 bases. The CDR3 extends over 15 amino acids. Germline CDR1 and CDR2: LGHNT and FRNRAP.